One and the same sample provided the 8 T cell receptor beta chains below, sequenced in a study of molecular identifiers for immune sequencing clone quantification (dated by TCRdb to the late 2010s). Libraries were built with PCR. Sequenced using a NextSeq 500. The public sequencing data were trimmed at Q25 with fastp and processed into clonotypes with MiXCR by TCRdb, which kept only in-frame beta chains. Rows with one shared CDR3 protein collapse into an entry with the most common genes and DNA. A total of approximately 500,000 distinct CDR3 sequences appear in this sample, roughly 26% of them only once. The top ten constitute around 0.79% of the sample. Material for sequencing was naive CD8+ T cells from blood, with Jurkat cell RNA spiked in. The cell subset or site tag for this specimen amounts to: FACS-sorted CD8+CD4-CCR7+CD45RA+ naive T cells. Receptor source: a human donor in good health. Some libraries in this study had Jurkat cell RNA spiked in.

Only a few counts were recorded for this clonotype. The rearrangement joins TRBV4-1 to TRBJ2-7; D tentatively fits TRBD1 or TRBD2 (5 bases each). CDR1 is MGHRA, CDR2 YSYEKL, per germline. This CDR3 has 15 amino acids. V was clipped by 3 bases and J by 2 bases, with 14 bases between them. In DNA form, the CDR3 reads TGCGCCAGCAGCCATCGGGACGGATCGACCTACGAGCAGTACTTC. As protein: CASSHRDGSTYEQYF.

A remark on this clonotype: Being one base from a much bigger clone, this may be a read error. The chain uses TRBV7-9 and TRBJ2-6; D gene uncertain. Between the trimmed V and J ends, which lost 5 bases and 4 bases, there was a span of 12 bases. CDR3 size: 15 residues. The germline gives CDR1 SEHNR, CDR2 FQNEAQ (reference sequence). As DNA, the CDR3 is TGTGCCAGCAGCGAGGCCTCTCTAGGGGCCAACGTCCTGACTTTC. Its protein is CASSEASLGANVLTF.

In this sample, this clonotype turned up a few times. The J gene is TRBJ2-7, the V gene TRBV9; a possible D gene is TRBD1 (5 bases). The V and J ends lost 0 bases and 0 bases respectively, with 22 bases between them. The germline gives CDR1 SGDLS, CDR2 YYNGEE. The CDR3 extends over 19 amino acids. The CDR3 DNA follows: TGTGCCAGCAGCGTAGGCGATAATGTGGGGCCCATCAGCTCCTACGAGCAGTACTTC. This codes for CASSVGDNVGPISSYEQYF.

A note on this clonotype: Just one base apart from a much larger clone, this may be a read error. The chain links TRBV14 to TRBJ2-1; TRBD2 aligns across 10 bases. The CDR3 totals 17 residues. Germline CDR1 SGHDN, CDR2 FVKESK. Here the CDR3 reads CASGQVPGLADYNEQFF. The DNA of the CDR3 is TGTGCCAGCGGCCAAGTTCCTGGACTAGCGGACTACAATGAGCAGTTCTTC.

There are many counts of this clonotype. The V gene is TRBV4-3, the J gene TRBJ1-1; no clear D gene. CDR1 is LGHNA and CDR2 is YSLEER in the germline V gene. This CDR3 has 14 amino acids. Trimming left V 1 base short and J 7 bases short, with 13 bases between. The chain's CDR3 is CASSQGFKGIEAFF. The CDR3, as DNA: TGCGCCAGCAGCCAAGGCTTTAAAGGGATTGAAGCTTTCTTT.

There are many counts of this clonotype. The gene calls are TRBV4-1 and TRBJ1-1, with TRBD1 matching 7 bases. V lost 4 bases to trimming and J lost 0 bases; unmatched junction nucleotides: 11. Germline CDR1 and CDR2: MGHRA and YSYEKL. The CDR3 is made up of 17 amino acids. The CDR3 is CASSRGLTGVLNTEAFF. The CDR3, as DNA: TGCGCCAGCAGCCGAGGCCTTACAGGGGTTCTGAACACTGAAGCTTTCTTT.

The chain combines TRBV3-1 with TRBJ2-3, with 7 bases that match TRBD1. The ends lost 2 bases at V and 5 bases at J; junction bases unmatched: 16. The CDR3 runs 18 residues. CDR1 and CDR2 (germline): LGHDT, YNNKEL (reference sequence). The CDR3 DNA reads TGTGCCAGCAGCCAACCGCCGTGGGACAGCCGGGCAGGAGATACGCAGTATTTT. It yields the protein CASSQPPWDSRAGDTQYF.

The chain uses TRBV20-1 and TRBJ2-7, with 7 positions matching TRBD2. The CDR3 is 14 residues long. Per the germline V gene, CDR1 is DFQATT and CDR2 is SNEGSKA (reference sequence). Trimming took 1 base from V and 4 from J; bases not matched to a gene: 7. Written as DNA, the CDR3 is TGCAGTGCTAGAGCGGCGGGAGCGTCTTACGAGCAGTACTTC. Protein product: CSARAAGASYEQYF.